This TCR beta chain came from a study of T cells in Graves' hyperthyroidism and ophthalmopathy. The length of the CDR3 is 15 residues. V gave up 10 bases and J gave up 5 bases, with 21 bases separating them. Germline V lookup: CDR1 MDHEN, CDR2 SYDVKM. Amplification of TCR beta CDR3 regions was performed using RNA transcripts as template. The HTBI set primed first-round TCR CDR3 RT-PCR. One entry per CDR3 protein, called by TCRdb with MiXCR from the multiplex PCR reads. The sample has about 260,000 distinct CDR3 sequences, approximately 23% seen once. This clonotype was seen many times. A patient was excluded if there was uncontrolled infection, other autoimmune disease, pregnancy or lactation.

Sample: blood. The chain couples TRBV28 to TRBJ1-5, with TRBD1 as a possible D gene (6 bases). The source of this sequence is a man aged 30 to 45 with Graves' ophthalmopathy. The CDR3 region has the DNA TGTGCCACAGGCCTATTACAGGGTGATCATCAGCCCCAGCATTTT. Protein sequence: CATGLLQGDHQPQHF.